This T cell receptor beta chain is drawn from a study of spatial heterogeneity in lung cancer. Overall study context: Where present, follow-up PBMC were sequenced a median of roughly 25 months after resection. Detected beta-chain sequences consistently exceeded alpha-chain sequences.

A distinct unique molecular identifier was carried by each TCR cDNA molecule. TCRdb ran MiXCR on the 5' RACE reads and lists one entry per CDR3 protein. In the table there are 95,000 to 120,000 distinct CDR3 sequences, 11% of which are singletons. Germline V CDR1 and CDR2: SEHNR, FQNEAQ (reference sequence). The ends were cut back, 3 bases at V and 10 bases at J, with 18 bases in the middle. The CDR3 runs to 15 residues. The time point is: blood at routine non-recurrence follow-up after resection. In each case, whole RNA from tumor, nontumor lung or frozen PBMC was sequenced unsorted. The rearrangement links TRBV7-9 to TRBJ1-4, with D possibly TRBD1 on 5 matching bases. This receptor was obtained from a female donor with early-stage non-small cell lung cancer. This specimen consisted of PBMCs, obtained at follow-up. The CDR3, as DNA: TGTGCCAGCAGCTTTCGATCCTCACAGGACGGAAAACTGTTTTTT. It is translated as CASSFRSSQDGKLFF.